This T cell receptor (beta chain) was identified during a study of CD8 T cells in ankylosing spondylitis. Broader study findings: The study identified a TCR beta motif of several highly homologous variants that appeared characteristic of ankylosing spondylitis blood. Within peripheral blood, clones linked to disease were CD8+ and relatively rare.

The germline V gene encodes CDR1 MNHEY and CDR2 SVGEGT. V lost 8 bases and J lost 7; bases outside the gene matches: 10. The CDR3 length is 13 residues. Concerning this clonotype itself: Its antigen is as yet unknown.

TCRdb recomputed calls from the 5' RACE reads with MiXCR, one row per CDR3 protein. The profile shows about 440,000 distinct CDR3 sequences, 17% of them singletons. The sequenced sample was blood, either unsorted or a sorted T cell fraction (not recorded which). V is TRBV6-2 or TRBV6-3 and J is TRBJ1-1; TRBD1 matches 7 bases. This TCR came from a male donor with ankylosing spondylitis. The DNA of the CDR3 is TGTGCCAGCGCCATGCTTGGACAGGTTGAAGCTTTCTTT. Its translation is CASAMLGQVEAFF.